The 6 T cell receptor beta chains listed next were all sequenced from one sample in a study of regulatory T cells in long-lasting Graves disease. Libraries of TCR beta came from iRepertoire HTBI primers plus Arm-PCR of CDR3 regions. TCRdb passed the multiplex PCR reads through MiXCR, listing each CDR3 protein once. This sample has roughly 400,000 distinct CDR3 sequences, with more than 20% found just once. The time point denotes: persistent/refractory GD, antithyroid drugs over 5 years with positive TRAb. Construction of the TCR library relied on RNA isolated from PBMCs. The starting material was peripheral blood mononuclear cells (PBMCs), obtained when the disease was refractory, from a patient treated with antithyroid drugs. The receptor source for this set is a female donor with Graves disease.

The table lists this clonotype with a few counts. The J gene is TRBJ2-7, the V gene TRBV20-1; D is perhaps TRBD2 (6 bases). Trimming shortened V by 0 bases and J by 6 bases, and 15 bases separated the two germline ends. This CDR3 has 14 amino acids. Germline V CDR1 and CDR2: DFQATT, SNEGSKA (reference sequence). The CDR3 DNA reads TGCAGTGCTAGAGATGGGGTGGGACTTGTCGAGCAGTACTTC. Its translation is CSARDGVGLVEQYF.

The chain links TRBV6-1 to TRBJ1-1, with TRBD1 as a possible D gene (5 bases). V lost 2 bases and J lost 1, with 11 bases in between. Germline CDR1 is MNHNS and CDR2 is SASEGT. The CDR3 is 15 amino acids. CDR3 region: CASSERGTANTEAFF. The CDR3 coding sequence is TGTGCCAGCAGTGAACGGGGGACGGCGAACACTGAAGCTTTCTTT.

This clonotype showed up just a few times. V is TRBV28 and J is TRBJ1-1; D ambiguous. V lost 5 bases to trimming and J lost 4 bases, with 38 bases between them. The length of the CDR3 is 22 residues. Looked up from germline, CDR1 is MDHEN and CDR2 is SYDVKM. The CDR3: CASSPIFPGRSHVRGDITEAFF. The CDR3 DNA sequence: TGTGCCAGCAGTCCTATATTCCCGGGCAGGTCCCACGTTCGTGGGGATATCACTGAAGCTTTCTTT.

This rearrangement joins TRBV10-3 to TRBJ2-2, with no clear D. The V gene lost 2 bases and the J gene lost 6 bases, with 7 bases spanning the gap. Germline V lookup: CDR1 ENHRY, CDR2 SYGVKD. The CDR3 length is 13 residues. DNA for the CDR3: TGTGCCATCAGTGAGCCCAGCTCCGGGGAGCTGTTTTTT. Translated: CAISEPSSGELFF.

The sample holds a few counts of this clonotype. The genes are TRBV11-2 and TRBJ2-2; D is undetermined. CDR1 is SGHAT, CDR2 FQNNGV, per germline. The V end was cut by 5 bases, the J end by 6 bases, with 10 bases between. The CDR3 totals 13 residues. CDR3 sequence: CASSGWAAGELFF. CDR3 DNA: TGTGCCAGCAGCGGGTGGGCCGCCGGGGAGCTGTTTTTT. Together with reference TRBV11-2 and TRBJ2-2, the CDR3 gives the full variable domain: EAGVAQSPRYKIIEKRQSVAFWCNPISGHATLYWYQQILGQGPKLLIQFQNNGVVDDSQLPKDRFSAERLKGVDSTLKIQPAKLEDSAVYLCASSGWAAGELFFGEGSRLTVL.

The sample holds a few counts of this clonotype. V and J are TRBV19 and TRBJ2-4; no definite D call. CDR3 length: 16 residues. Germline CDR1 reads LNHDA; CDR2 reads SQIVND (reference sequence). Trimming left V 6 bases short and J 1 base short, with 16 bases between. The CDR3 loop is CASSPGLISAKNIQYF. The CDR3 DNA is TGTGCCAGTAGCCCGGGTTTGATTTCTGCCAAAAACATTCAGTACTTC.